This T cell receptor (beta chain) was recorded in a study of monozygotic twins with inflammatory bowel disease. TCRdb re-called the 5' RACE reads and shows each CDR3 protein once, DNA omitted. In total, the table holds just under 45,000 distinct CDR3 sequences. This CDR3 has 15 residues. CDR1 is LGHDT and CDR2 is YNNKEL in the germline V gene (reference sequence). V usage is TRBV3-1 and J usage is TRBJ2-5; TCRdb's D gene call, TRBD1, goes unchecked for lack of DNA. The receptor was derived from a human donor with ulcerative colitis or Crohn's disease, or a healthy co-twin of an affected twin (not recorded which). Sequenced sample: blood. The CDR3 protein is CASSQVEGFGETQYF.